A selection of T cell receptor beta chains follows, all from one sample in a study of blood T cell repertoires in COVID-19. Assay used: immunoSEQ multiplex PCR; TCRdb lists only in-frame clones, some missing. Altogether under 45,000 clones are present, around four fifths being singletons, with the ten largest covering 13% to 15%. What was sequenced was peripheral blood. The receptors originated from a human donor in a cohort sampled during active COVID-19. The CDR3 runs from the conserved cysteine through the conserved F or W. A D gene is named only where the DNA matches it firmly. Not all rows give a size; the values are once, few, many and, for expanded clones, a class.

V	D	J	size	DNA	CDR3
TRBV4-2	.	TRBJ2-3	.	TGTGCCAGCAGCCAAGACCGGGACACAGATACGCAGTATTTT	CASSQDRDTDTQYF
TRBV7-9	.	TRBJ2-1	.	TGTGCCAGCAGCTTAGGATCCGGGTATGAGCAGTTCTTC	CASSLGSGYEQFF
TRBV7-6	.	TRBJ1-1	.	TGTGCCAGCAGCGCAGCGGGTTTGGAACTGACTGAAGCTTTCTTT	CASSAAGLELTEAFF
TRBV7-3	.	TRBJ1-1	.	TGTGCCAGCAGCTTCACAGGGAACACTGAAGCTTTCTTT	CASSFTGNTEAFF
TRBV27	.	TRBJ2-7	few	TGTGCCAGCAGTTCCGCTCTATTCTCCTACGAGCAGTACTTC	CASSSALFSYEQYF
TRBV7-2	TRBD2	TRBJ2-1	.	TGTGCCAGCAGCTGGGGACTAGCGATCTCCTACAATGAGCAGTTCTTC	CASSWGLAISYNEQFF
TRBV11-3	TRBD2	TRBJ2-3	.	TGTGCCAGCAGCCCGCACCTCCCGGGACTAGGGGGTACAGATACGCAGTATTTT	CASSPHLPGLGGTDTQYF
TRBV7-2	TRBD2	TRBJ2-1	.	TGTGCCAGCAGCTTAGTAGCGGGGGGGCAGTACAATGAGCAGTTCTTC	CASSLVAGGQYNEQFF
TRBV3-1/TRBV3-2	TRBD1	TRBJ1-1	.	TGTGCCAGCAGCGGGACAGTGAACACTGAAGCTTTCTTT	CASSGTVNTEAFF
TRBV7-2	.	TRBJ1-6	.	TGTGCCAGCAGCTTGGCCCAGAGGGATTCACCCCTCCACTTT	CASSLAQRDSPLHF
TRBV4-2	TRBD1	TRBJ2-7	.	TGTGCCAGCAGCCAAGAGTCAGGGGGCCCCTACGAGCAGTACTTC	CASSQESGGPYEQYF
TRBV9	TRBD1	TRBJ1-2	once	TGTGCCAGCAGCGCCCGGGACAGGTCTCCTAACTATGGCTACACCTTC	CASSARDRSPNYGYTF
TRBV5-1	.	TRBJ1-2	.	TGCGCCAGCAGCTTGGTGGGGAGTACGGGTTCCTATGGCTACACCTTC	CASSLVGSTGSYGYTF
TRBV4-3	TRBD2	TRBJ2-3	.	TGCGCCAGCAGCCAAACTAGCGGGGGCACAGATACGCAGTATTTT	CASSQTSGGTDTQYF
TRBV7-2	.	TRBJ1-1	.	TGTGCCAGCAGCTCCCGGGGGAATGGGAACACTGAAGCTTTCTTT	CASSSRGNGNTEAFF
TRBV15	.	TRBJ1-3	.	TGTGCCACCAGCAGGGGGCCTGGAAACACCATATATTTT	CATSRGPGNTIYF
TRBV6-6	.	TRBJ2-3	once	TGTGCCAGCAGCAAGTCGCCTAGCGTCGATACGCAGTATTTT	CASSKSPSVDTQYF
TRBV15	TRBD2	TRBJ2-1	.	TGTGCCACCAGCAGAGATCCCGGGGCGGGGGGCACCTACAATGAGCAGTTCTTC	CATSRDPGAGGTYNEQFF
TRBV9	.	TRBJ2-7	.	TGTGCCAGCAGCGTAGGCGGCAGGGGTGACTACGAGCAGTACTTC	CASSVGGRGDYEQYF
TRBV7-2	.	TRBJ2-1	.	TGTGCCAGCAGCTTAGCAGGGAGGAATGAGCAGTTCTTC	CASSLAGRNEQFF
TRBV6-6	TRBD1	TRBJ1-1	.	TGTGCCAGCAGCCGAGGACAGGTTCCATCAAACACTGAAGCTTTCTTT	CASSRGQVPSNTEAFF
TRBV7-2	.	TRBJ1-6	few	TGTGCCAGCAGCTTGGAGCGCTCCTATAATTCACCCCTCCACTTT	CASSLERSYNSPLHF
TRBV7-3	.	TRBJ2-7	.	TGTGCCAGCAGCTTAAACCCTGCGGGGGCGTCTGGGCAGTACTTC	CASSLNPAGASGQYF
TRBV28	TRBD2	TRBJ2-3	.	TGTGCCAGCAGTTTATTTCGTGGGACTAGCGGGGGTACGCAGTATTTT	CASSLFRGTSGGTQYF
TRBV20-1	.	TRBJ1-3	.	TGCAGTGCTAGTCCCAGCTACAGAGCGGCAAACACCATATATTTT	CSASPSYRAANTIYF
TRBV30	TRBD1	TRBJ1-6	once	TGTGCCTGGAGGAGACAGGGGAATCATTCACCCCTCCACTTT	CAWRRQGNHSPLHF
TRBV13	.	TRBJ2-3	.	TGTGCCAGCAGCTTACGGGGGAATACAGATACGCAGTATTTT	CASSLRGNTDTQYF
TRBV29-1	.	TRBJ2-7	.	TGCAGCGTCCGGACAGAGCCCTACGAGCAGTACTTC	CSVRTEPYEQYF
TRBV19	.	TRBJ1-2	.	TGTGCCAGTAAGATTCCGGACCGGGGATGGGGCTACACCTTC	CASKIPDRGWGYTF
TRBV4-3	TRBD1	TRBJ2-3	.	TGCGCCAGCAGCCCTCACGGTGTCACAGGGGGTGGCACAGATACGCAGTATTTT	CASSPHGVTGGGTDTQYF
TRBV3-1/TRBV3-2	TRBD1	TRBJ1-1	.	TGTGCCAGCAGCCAGAGACAGGGCGGAGCTTTCTTT	CASSQRQGGAFF
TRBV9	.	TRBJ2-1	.	TGTGCCAGCAGCGTGTACATTCGCAATGAGCAGTTCTTC	CASSVYIRNEQFF
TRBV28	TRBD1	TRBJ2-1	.	TGTGCCAGCAGTTCCATAACAGGGGGGTCCTACAATGAGCAGTTCTTC	CASSSITGGSYNEQFF
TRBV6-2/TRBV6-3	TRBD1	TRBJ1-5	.	TGTGCCAGCAACCCCGGGACAGGCGAGTCTCAGCCCCAGCATTTT	CASNPGTGESQPQHF
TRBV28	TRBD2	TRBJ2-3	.	TGTGCCATCACCCGCGGGGGGCCAGTGAGAGATACGCAGTATTTT	CAITRGGPVRDTQYF
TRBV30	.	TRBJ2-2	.	TGTGCCTGGAGCCTACAGGGAGCCGGGGAGCTGTTTTTT	CAWSLQGAGELFF
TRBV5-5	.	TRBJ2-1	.	TGTGCCAGCAGCTTGGATCCAGGAGGCAGGTACGGTGAGCAGTTCTTC	CASSLDPGGRYGEQFF
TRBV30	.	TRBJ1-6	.	TGTGCCTGGAGTCGGGAGGGAAACTCACCCCTCCACTTT	CAWSREGNSPLHF
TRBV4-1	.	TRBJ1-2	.	TGCGCCAGCAGCCAGCCCCTCAGGACTCCTAACTATGGCTACACCTTC	CASSQPLRTPNYGYTF
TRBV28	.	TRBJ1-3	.	TGTGCCAGCAGTTCCCCCCAGGGCCGAAACACCATATATTTT	CASSSPQGRNTIYF
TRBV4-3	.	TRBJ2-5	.	TGCGCCAGCAGCCAAGATCCAGGGTACCAAGAGACCCAGTACTTC	CASSQDPGYQETQYF
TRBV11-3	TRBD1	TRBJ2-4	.	TGTGCCAGCAGCTCCCCAGGGGACAGGGGTGACATTCAGTACTTC	CASSSPGDRGDIQYF
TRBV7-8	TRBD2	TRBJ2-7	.	TGTGCCAGCAGCCAACAAGCGGGGGCCAAAATCTACGAGCAGTACTTC	CASSQQAGAKIYEQYF
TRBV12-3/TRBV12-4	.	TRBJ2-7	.	TGTGCCAGCGCCCGGGTCCTCTCCTACGAGCAGTACTTC	CASARVLSYEQYF
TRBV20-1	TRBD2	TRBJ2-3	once	TGCAGTGCTAGTCCCGGGACTAGCCGGGCAGATACGCAGTATTTT	CSASPGTSRADTQYF
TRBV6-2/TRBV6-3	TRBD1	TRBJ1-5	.	TGTGCCAGCAGTGGCTTCGGACAGGGGAACGGTCAGCCCCAGCATTTT	CASSGFGQGNGQPQHF
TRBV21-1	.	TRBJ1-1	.	TGTGCCAGCAGCAAGCTACAAAGGACAGGGGAGAACACTGAAGCTTTCTTT	CASSKLQRTGENTEAFF
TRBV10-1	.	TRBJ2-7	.	TGCGCCAGCAGGGGTGACTTTTACGAGCAGTACTTC	CASRGDFYEQYF
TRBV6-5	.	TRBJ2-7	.	TGTGCCAGCAGGACTACTGCCTACGAGCAGTACTTC	CASRTTAYEQYF